A single sample gave rise to the 30 T cell receptor beta chains below, sequenced in a study of cytomegalovirus exposure and HLA in healthy donors. The study ran its PCR with 60 Vbeta and 13 Jbeta primers. Assay: immunoSEQ multiplex PCR; the TCRdb copy retains only in-frame clones and omits some. The sample lists under 200,000 clones; about four fifths were seen once. Material: PBMCs. These receptors were taken from a woman between 45 and 65 years old in good health and CMV-seronegative.

This sequence joins TRBV5-1 and TRBJ2-3; 9 positions match TRBD1. The CDR3 has 16 amino acids. Germline V CDR1 and CDR2: SGHRS, YFSETQ. The J segment lost 2 bases and the V segment lost 0 bases, leaving 4 bases of the junction unmatched. CDR3 in DNA: TGCGCCAGCAGCTTGGCCGGGACAGGGTTCACAGATACGCAGTATTTT. Its protein is CASSLAGTGFTDTQYF.

J is TRBJ2-4 and V is TRBV2; TRBD2 might be the D (6 bases). The CDR3 spans 14 residues. Germline lookup yields CDR1 SNHLY and CDR2 FYNNEI. The ends were cut back, 6 bases at V and 0 bases at J, with 9 bases in the middle. The CDR3, as DNA: TGTGCCAGCAGGGACTATTCAGCCAAAAACATTCAGTACTTC. The encoded protein is CASRDYSAKNIQYF.

The V call is TRBV29-1, the J call TRBJ2-4, with 9 bases identical to TRBD1. Germline V lookup: CDR1 SQVTM, CDR2 ANQGSEA. This CDR3 region has 13 residues. V was pared by 3 bases and J by 6 bases, with 3 bases of the junction left unmatched. The CDR3 nucleotides read TGCAGCGTTGAGGGACAGGGACCAAACATTCAGTACTTC. Protein product: CSVEGQGPNIQYF.

Concerning this clone itself: At one of its ends the junction is not consistent with the germline gene, which may arise from a read error. The chain links TRBV6-1 to TRBJ1-2; the D gene is possibly TRBD1 (6 bases). Germline V gene lookup returns CDR1 MNHNS and CDR2 SASEGT. The CDR3 spans 14 residues. The CDR3 sequence is CAGSARTVNYGYTF. In DNA form, the CDR3 reads TGTGCCGGCAGTGCGCGGACAGTAAACTATGGCTACACCTTC.

The genes are TRBV6-5 and TRBJ1-1; a weak D match, TRBD1 (5 bases). The ends were cut back, 3 bases at V and 5 bases at J, with 13 bases in the middle. The CDR3 extends over 14 amino acids. Germline CDR1 reads MNHEY; CDR2 reads SVGAGI. The CDR3 DNA is TGTGCCAGCAGTTATCTCGGGGGGAGTACTGAAGCTTTCTTT. Protein: CASSYLGGSTEAFF.

The V gene is TRBV5-1, the J gene TRBJ2-1; 11 bases map to TRBD2. Trimming removed 4 bases from V and 0 bases from J; junction bases left unmatched: 9. Germline V lookup: CDR1 SGHRS, CDR2 YFSETQ. The CDR3 covers 18 residues. The CDR3 is CASSGGLAETLSYNEQFF. In nucleotides, the CDR3 is TGCGCCAGCAGCGGGGGACTAGCGGAGACTCTCTCCTACAATGAGCAGTTCTTC.

This clone was found a few times. V is TRBV28 and J is TRBJ1-1; TRBD1 matches 8 bases. Germline V CDR1 and CDR2: MDHEN, SYDVKM. CDR3 length: 12 amino acids. V shed 10 bases and J 3 bases; nucleotides not matched to a gene: 4. The CDR3 region is CATDRGHTEAFF. The CDR3 nucleotides are TGTGCCACCGACAGGGGACACACTGAAGCTTTCTTT.

CDR3 DNA: TGTGCCAGCTCACCACCTACGAAGGGGGTCTATGGCTACACCTTC. This codes for CASSPPTKGVYGYTF. The J gene is TRBJ1-2, the V gene TRBV18, with a tentative D call TRBD1 (6 bases). V gave up 0 bases and J gave up 4 bases, with 12 bases separating them. Germline loops: CDR1 KGHSH, CDR2 LQKENI. This CDR3 is built from 15 residues.

The genes are TRBV5-1 and TRBJ2-7; D may be TRBD1 (6 bases). The CDR3 length is 18 residues. CDR1 and CDR2 from the germline V gene are SGHRS and YFSETQ. The germline V and J ends were trimmed by 0 bases and 2 bases, with 21 bases remaining between them. The CDR3: CASSLGYLTGLVAYEQYF. As DNA, the CDR3 is TGCGCCAGCAGCTTGGGTTACCTTACAGGGTTGGTAGCCTACGAGCAGTACTTC.

This clone was seen just once. V and J are TRBV5-5 and TRBJ1-6; D is uncertain. Trimming took 0 bases from V and 10 from J, leaving 11 bases between them. This CDR3 region has 14 residues. Germline V gene sequence: CDR1 SGHKS, CDR2 YYEKEE (reference sequence). The CDR3 DNA follows: TGTGCCAGCAGCTTGGATTGGGGAGCCTCACCCCTCCACTTT. Its protein product is CASSLDWGASPLHF.

This clone was seen more than once but under ten times. The chain links TRBV6-6 to TRBJ2-7, with 10 bases fitting TRBD1. The J segment lost 2 bases and the V segment lost 3 bases, leaving 4 bases of the junction unmatched. The CDR3 is 15 amino acids. The germline V gene has CDR1 MNHNY and CDR2 SVGAGI (reference sequence). This CDR3 reads CASSYPGQGAYEQYF. The CDR3 nucleotides read TGTGCCAGCAGTTATCCAGGACAGGGGGCCTACGAGCAGTACTTC.

This clone was seen once. The gene calls are TRBV5-6 and TRBJ1-6, with TRBD1 matching over 10 bases. The V gene end was trimmed by 4 bases and the J gene end by 7 bases; junction bases not matched to a gene: 8. CDR1 SGHDT and CDR2 YYEEEE come from the germline V gene. The length of the CDR3 is 16 residues. CDR3 region: CASSRNDRGRNSPLHF. The CDR3 region has the DNA TGTGCCAGCAGCCGAAACGACAGGGGGCGGAATTCACCCCTCCACTTT.

The chain carries TRBV5-1 and TRBJ1-2; D not resolved. The CDR3 runs to 16 residues. The V gene lost 3 bases and the J gene lost 1 base, with 16 bases spanning the gap. Germline lookup yields CDR1 SGHRS and CDR2 YFSETQ. CDR3 region: CASSSFSEGVNYGYTF. CDR3 DNA sequence: TGCGCCAGCAGCTCCTTCTCGGAGGGAGTTAACTATGGCTACACCTTC.

This chain joins TRBV2 and TRBJ2-3; D not certain. Trimming stripped 5 bases from V and 1 base from J, with 4 bases between. The CDR3 extends over 12 amino acids. Germline CDR1 is SNHLY and CDR2 is FYNNEI. Here the CDR3 reads CASSQGTDTQYF. CDR3 nucleotide sequence: TGTGCCAGCAGTCAGGGCACAGATACGCAGTATTTT.

This clone was observed a few times. The chain employs TRBV4-2 and TRBJ2-7; 7 bases match TRBD1. CDR3 length: 15 amino acids. J lost 6 bases, V lost 0 bases, and 8 bases had no gene match. Germline V lookup: CDR1 LGHNA, CDR2 YNFKEQ. Written as DNA, the CDR3 is TGTGCCAGCAGCCAAGATGTGGGCAGGGGGTCCGAGCAGTACTTC. This gives the protein CASSQDVGRGSEQYF.

The chain combines TRBV4-2 with TRBJ2-7; TRBD2 might be the D (5 bases). The V end lost 4 bases, the J end lost 0 bases, and 19 bases lay between the germline ends. The CDR3 loop spans 17 amino acids. Germline assignment: CDR1 LGHNA and CDR2 YNFKEQ. The chain's CDR3 is CASSLPRHEGGSYEQYF. CDR3 in DNA: TGTGCCAGCAGCCTCCCGAGGCATGAGGGCGGCTCCTACGAGCAGTACTTC.

The rearrangement uses TRBV9 and TRBJ2-2, with 8 bases identical to TRBD2. The germline gives CDR1 SGDLS, CDR2 YYNGEE. With 0 bases clipped from V and 8 bases from J, the junction kept 6 bases outside the gene matches. There are 15 residues in the CDR3. The CDR3 sequence is CASSVGPGGSGELFF. The CDR3 DNA follows: TGTGCCAGCAGCGTAGGTCCGGGAGGGTCGGGGGAGCTGTTTTTT.

This clone has just one count. The chain joins TRBV5-1 to TRBJ1-4, with D perhaps matching TRBD1 (5 bases). V lost 4 bases and J 2 bases, leaving 9 bases between the germline ends. This CDR3 comprises 14 residues. The germline V gene has CDR1 SGHRS and CDR2 YFSETQ. The CDR3 DNA reads TGCGCCAGCAGCCCGACAGCTACTAATGAAAAACTGTTTTTT. This gives the protein CASSPTATNEKLFF.

J is TRBJ2-1 and V is TRBV27; maybe TRBD1 (5 bases). CDR3 size: 14 residues. Trimming removed 4 bases at V and 7 bases at J, with 14 bases between. CDR1 is MNHEY, CDR2 SMNVEV, per germline (reference sequence). The CDR3 region is CASSSGGARNEQFF. Written as DNA, the CDR3 is TGTGCCAGCAGTTCCGGTGGGGCGAGGAATGAGCAGTTCTTC.

The J gene is TRBJ1-2, the V gene TRBV19, with 10 bases fitting TRBD1. V lost 5 bases and J lost 9; bases outside the gene matches: 12. Germline CDR1 reads LNHDA; CDR2 reads SQIVND (reference sequence). The CDR3 has 15 residues. Here the CDR3 DNA reads TGTGCCAGTAGTCCTCCGGGGACAGGGGATACGCGCTACACCTTC. This sequence encodes CASSPPGTGDTRYTF.

The V and J genes are TRBV28 and TRBJ2-4; TRBD2 aligns across 7 bases. The trim removed 3 bases at V and 8 bases at J, leaving 4 bases unmatched. Germline V gene data show CDR1 as MDHEN and CDR2 as SYDVKM. The CDR3 extends over 13 amino acids. Written as DNA, the CDR3 is TGTGCCAGCAGTTTCCGGACTAGACACATTCAGTACTTC. Translation: CASSFRTRHIQYF.

The chain carries TRBV18 and TRBJ2-1; 8 bases match TRBD2. This CDR3 is built from 14 residues. V dropped 5 bases and J dropped 7; count of bases not matched to a gene: 7. In germline, CDR1 is KGHSH, CDR2 LQKENI. The CDR3 bases are TGTGCCAGCTCAGGAAATAGCGGGGTTAATGAGCAGTTCTTC. The encoded protein is CASSGNSGVNEQFF.

This clone has only one observation. The chain employs TRBV28 and TRBJ1-1; D may be TRBD1 (5 bases). Germline CDR1 reads MDHEN; CDR2 reads SYDVKM. The CDR3 has 14 amino acids. V was pared by 7 bases and J by 0 bases, with 12 bases between. The CDR3 loop reads CASTLPGMNTEAFF. For the CDR3, the DNA is TGTGCCAGCACCCTACCAGGGATGAACACTGAAGCTTTCTTT.

The chain links TRBV5-6 to TRBJ2-1, with 7 bases aligning to TRBD1. V shed 5 bases and J 0 bases; nucleotides not matched to a gene: 5. CDR1 SGHDT and CDR2 YYEEEE come from the germline V gene. The CDR3 totals 15 residues. The CDR3: CASRQDRFSYNEQFF. CDR3 in DNA: TGTGCCAGCAGACAGGACAGGTTCTCCTACAATGAGCAGTTCTTC.

The rearrangement joins TRBV9 to TRBJ2-2; D call uncertain. V was trimmed by 0 bases and J by 5 bases, leaving 8 bases between them. Germline V gene lookup returns CDR1 SGDLS and CDR2 YYNGEE. The CDR3 consists of 14 residues. The CDR3 region is CASSVVSGTGELFF. The CDR3, as DNA: TGTGCCAGCAGCGTAGTCTCGGGTACCGGGGAGCTGTTTTTT.

The gene calls are TRBV4-3 and TRBJ2-2, with a weak D call TRBD2 (5 bases). CDR1 is LGHNA and CDR2 is YSLEER in the germline V gene. The CDR3 loop spans 16 amino acids. Trimming cost V 0 bases and J 2 bases, with 10 bases left between them. The CDR3 here is CASSQEPGINTGELFF. The DNA for the CDR3 is TGCGCCAGCAGCCAAGAGCCGGGAATCAACACCGGGGAGCTGTTTTTT.

The table lists this clone with a count of one. The chain is built from TRBV2 and TRBJ2-1, with a weak D call TRBD2 (7 bases). Per germline, CDR1 SNHLY and CDR2 FYNNEI. Between the trimmed V and J ends, which lost 9 bases and 7 bases, there was a span of 19 bases. The CDR3 sequence is 14 residues long. The DNA for the CDR3 is TGTGCCAGTGGGGGGCGGGAGCGGTGGAATGAGCAGTTCTTC. It yields the protein CASGGRERWNEQFF.

The V call is TRBV4-3, the J call TRBJ2-3; D is ambiguous. This CDR3 contains 15 residues. The V end was cut by 4 bases, the J end by 3 bases, with 14 bases between. The germline gives CDR1 LGHNA, CDR2 YSLEER. The CDR3 coding sequence is TGCGCCAGCAGCCCCCTAGTGGGTGGAACAGATACGCAGTATTTT. As protein: CASSPLVGGTDTQYF.

The chain links TRBV5-3 to TRBJ1-5; weak D call: TRBD1 (6 bases). TRBV5-3 is an ORF for which the function is uncertain. The CDR3 is 15 residues long. The V end was cut by 2 bases, the J end by 6 bases, with 15 bases between. CDR3 loop: CARSFGGKGSQPQHF. The CDR3 coding sequence is TGTGCCAGAAGCTTTGGGGGCAAGGGGTCTCAGCCCCAGCATTTT.

This sequence joins TRBV27 and TRBJ1-1, with 9 bases matching TRBD1. V dropped 0 bases and J dropped 1; count of bases not matched to a gene: 6. This CDR3 region has 17 residues. Germline CDR1 MNHEY, CDR2 SMNVEV (reference sequence). CDR3 DNA sequence: TGTGCCAGCAGTTTATCTACAGGGGGCCGGGGGAACACTGAAGCTTTCTTT. Protein sequence: CASSLSTGGRGNTEAFF.